This TCR beta chain comes out of a study of T cell responses to AZD1222 COVID-19 vaccine. Germline V lookup: CDR1 LGHDT, CDR2 YNNKEL (reference sequence). This CDR3 spans 16 amino acids. The V end lost 3 bases, the J end lost 3 bases, and 17 bases lay between the germline ends. The data were produced by immunoSEQ multiplex PCR, yet TCRdb's version contains in-frame clones alone and is incomplete. The data hold some 80,000 clones, with roughly nine tenths observed a single time. Sequencing was performed on peripheral blood, taken on day 0 of AZD1222 vaccination. The chain recombines TRBV3-1 (or the pseudogene TRBV3-2) with TRBJ2-5; TRBD1 or TRBD2 may be the D gene (7 bases each). The receptor was derived from an adult in good health. In DNA form, the CDR3 reads TGTGCCAGCAGCCATTATCACAGGGGAGGGGAAGAGACCCAGTACTTC. Translation: CASSHYHRGGEETQYF.